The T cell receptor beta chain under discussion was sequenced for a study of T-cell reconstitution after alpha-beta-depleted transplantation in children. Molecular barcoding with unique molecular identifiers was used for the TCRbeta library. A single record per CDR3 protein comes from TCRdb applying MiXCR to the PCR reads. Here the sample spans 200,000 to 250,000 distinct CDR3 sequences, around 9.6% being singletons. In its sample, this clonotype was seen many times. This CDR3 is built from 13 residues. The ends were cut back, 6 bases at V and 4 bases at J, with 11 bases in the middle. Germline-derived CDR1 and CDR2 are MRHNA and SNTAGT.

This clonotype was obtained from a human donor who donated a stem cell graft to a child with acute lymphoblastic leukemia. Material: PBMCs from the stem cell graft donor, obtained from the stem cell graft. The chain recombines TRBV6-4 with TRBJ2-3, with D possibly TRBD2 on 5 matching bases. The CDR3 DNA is TGTGCCAGCAGCCGTTCGAGGGCAGATACGCAGTATTTT. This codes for CASSRSRADTQYF.